This T cell receptor beta chain derives from a study of T cell responses to AZD1222 COVID-19 vaccine (dated by TCRdb to the early 2020s). For context, the study as a whole: Because spike-specific TCR depth and breadth did not differ between the two schedules, AZD1222 recipients who got a second dose at roughly 4 weeks were pooled with those who got a second dose at roughly 12 weeks. TCR sequencing covered 230 or so trial participants: around 210 given two doses of AZD1222 and 26 given two doses of MenACWY control vaccine. Trial participants were enrolled into age subgroups of 18-55, 56-69 and 70-plus years, which contained roughly 140, 27 and 60 TCR-sequenced participants, respectively.

The germline V gene (reference sequence) supplies CDR1 MNHEY and CDR2 SMNVEV. Taken from cysteine to phenylalanine, the CDR3 has 16 residues. Only the CDR3 region is kept as DNA, spanning 48 bases read in frame from base 1. Trimming costs V 3 bases and J 4 bases, and their ends lie 17 bases apart. The meaning of the sample's time point label: baseline before first vaccination. The vaccinee samples were drawn from two UK trials, COV001 and COV002, one of which was a single-blind randomized controlled phase 2/3 trial testing AZD1222 (ChAdOx1 nCoV-19) in healthy adults. Trial participant PBMC samples were collected at day 0 and day 28 after the second dose for TCRbeta chain sequencing. Comment on this clone: Its antigen target is currently unknown. No clone much larger than this one lies a single base away; base qualities are absent.

The CDR3 regions of human TCRbeta chains were analyzed by immunosequencing. The authors' pipeline ran thus. Repertoire TCRs were matched against a reference library of SARS-CoV-2-specific TCRs generated with the MIRA antigen-specificity platform. Breadth was defined as the fraction of unique TCRs that were SARS-CoV-2-associated. Depth was defined as the fraction of total T cells that were SARS-CoV-2-associated. Using the MIRA data, each spike-specific TCR was assigned both to the spike region to which the TCR was reactive and to a CD4 or CD8 class. Log10-transformed breadth and depth values were compared by one-way ANOVA with Sidak's multiple comparisons tests. TCRdb re-hosts the immuneACCESS table, in-frame sequences only. Its copies lack some clones; in the studies checked, an unresolved V gene accounts for under half of them, and the cause for the rest is not known. V and J calls and clone size come straight from that table; D and trimming were deduced from the DNA. The sample table holds around 130,000 clones, of which roughly 92% were seen once. The top ten clones comprise 5% to 5.5% of the sample.

What the study reported, not specific to this receptor: Reportedly, almost half of the unique spike-specific TCRs recognized epitopes lying outside the regions that are mutated in the B.1.351 and B.1.1.7 variants. The 56-69-year group was small, and its depth increase did not reach significance, likely because of low power. After two AZD1222 doses, spike-specific TCR breadth and depth were significantly higher than at day 0 and than in MenACWY recipients. Vaccine-associated CD4 TCRs spanned the whole spike protein, with dominant responses in regions 160-218 and 743-854. Participants were mostly white British and included more females than males, and it was suggested by the authors that clonal diversity may have been underestimated. Only five to seven AZD1222 recipients were SARS-CoV-2 seropositive at baseline, limiting conclusions about previously exposed vaccinees. No day 14 peak-response samples were available, so repertoires were characterized only after the peak T cell response.

The specimen was peripheral blood, collected on day 0 of AZD1222 vaccination. The sequence came from an adult in good health. The chain employs TRBV27 and TRBJ2-3, with a weak D call of TRBD2 (5 bases match). The DNA sequence is as follows: TGTGCCAGCAGTTTCCTTTCCCCTAGAGGGCCAGATACGCAGTATTTT. This is translated as CASSFLSPRGPDTQYF.